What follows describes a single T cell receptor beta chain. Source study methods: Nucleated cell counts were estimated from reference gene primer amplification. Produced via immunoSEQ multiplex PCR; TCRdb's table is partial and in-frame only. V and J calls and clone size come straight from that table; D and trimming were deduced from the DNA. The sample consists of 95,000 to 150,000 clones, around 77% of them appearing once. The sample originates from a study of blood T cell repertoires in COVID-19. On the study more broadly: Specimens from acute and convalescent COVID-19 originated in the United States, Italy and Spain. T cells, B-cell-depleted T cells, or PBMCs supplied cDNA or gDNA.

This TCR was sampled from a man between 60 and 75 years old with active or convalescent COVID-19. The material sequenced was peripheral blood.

The CDR3 loop reads CASSQGQIRSYEQYF. Here the CDR3 DNA reads TGTGCCAGCAGCCAAGGACAGATTCGCTCCTACGAGCAGTACTTC. The chain uses TRBV14 and TRBJ2-7, with a possible D match to TRBD1 (5 bases). Germline assignment: CDR1 SGHDN and CDR2 FVKESK. V was shortened by 1 base and J by 0 bases, with 10 bases between the two germline ends. This CDR3 has 15 amino acids.